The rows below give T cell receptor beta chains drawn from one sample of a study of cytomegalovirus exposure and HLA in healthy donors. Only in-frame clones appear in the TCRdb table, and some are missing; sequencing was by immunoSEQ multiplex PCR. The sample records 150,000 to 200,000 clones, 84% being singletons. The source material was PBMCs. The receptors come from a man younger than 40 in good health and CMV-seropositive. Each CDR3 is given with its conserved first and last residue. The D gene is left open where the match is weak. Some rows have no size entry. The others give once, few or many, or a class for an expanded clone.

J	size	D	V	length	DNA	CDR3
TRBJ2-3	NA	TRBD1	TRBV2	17	TGTGCCAGCAGTGAACGGACAGGGGGCCCTAGCACAGATACGCAGTATTTT	CASSERTGGPSTDTQYF
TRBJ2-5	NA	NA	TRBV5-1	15	TGCGCCAGCAGCTTGGGAATATACCAGCAAGAGACCCAGTACTTC	CASSLGIYQQETQYF
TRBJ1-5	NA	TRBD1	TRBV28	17	TGTGCCAGCAGTTTAGACAGGGGGTCGGATAGCAATCAGCCCCAGCATTTT	CASSLDRGSDSNQPQHF
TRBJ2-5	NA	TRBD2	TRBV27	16	TGTGCCAGCAGTCCCCGGACTAGCGGGGGGCGTGAGACCCAGTACTTC	CASSPRTSGGRETQYF
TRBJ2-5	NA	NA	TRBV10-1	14	TGCGCCAGCAGTGACCCGGGTCCGGCGGAGACCCAGTACTTC	CASSDPGPAETQYF
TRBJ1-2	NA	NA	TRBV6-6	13	TGTGCCAGCAGTTACGCGAGAGCCTATGGCTACACCTTC	CASSYARAYGYTF
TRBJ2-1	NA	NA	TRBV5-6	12	TGTGCCAGCAGCTTGGCCTTGAATGAGCAGTTCTTC	CASSLALNEQFF
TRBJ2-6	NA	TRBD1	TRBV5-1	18	TGCGCCAGCAGCCTTTGGGGGGACAGGCCCTCTGGGGCCAACGTCCTGACTTTC	CASSLWGDRPSGANVLTF
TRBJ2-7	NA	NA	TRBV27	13	TGTGCCAGCAGCTACAGGGATTCCTACGAGCAGTACTTC	CASSYRDSYEQYF
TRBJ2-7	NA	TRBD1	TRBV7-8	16	TGTGCCAGCAGCACGTCCCGGGACAGGTACGCCTACGAGCAGTACTTC	CASSTSRDRYAYEQYF
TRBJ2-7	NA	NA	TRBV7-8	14	TGTGCCAGCAGCTTAGGGGCCGTAGGCTACGAGCAGTACTTC	CASSLGAVGYEQYF
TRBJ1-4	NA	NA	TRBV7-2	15	TGTGCCAGCAGCTTAATAGCGGGGACTAATGAAAAACTGTTTTTT	CASSLIAGTNEKLFF
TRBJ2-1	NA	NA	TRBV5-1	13	TGCGCCAGCAGCATCGGGACAATAAATGAGCAGTTCTTC	CASSIGTINEQFF
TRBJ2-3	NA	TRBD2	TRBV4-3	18	TGCGCCAGCAGCCAAGGGTCCCTAGCGGGGGGGCCCGCAGATACGCAGTATTTT	CASSQGSLAGGPADTQYF
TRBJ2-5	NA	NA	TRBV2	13	TGTGCCAGCAGCGGAGGCTTGGGGGAGACCCAGTACTTC	CASSGGLGETQYF
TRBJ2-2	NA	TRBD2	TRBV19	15	TGTGCCAGTAAAGCGGGGGCCGATAACACCGGGGAGCTGTTTTTT	CASKAGADNTGELFF
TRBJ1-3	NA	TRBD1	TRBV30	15	TGTGCCTGGAACTTGGACAGGGGCTCTGGAAACACCATATATTTT	CAWNLDRGSGNTIYF
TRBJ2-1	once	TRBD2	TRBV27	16	TGTGCCAGCAGTCCACCGGGACTAGCGGAATACAATGAGCAGTTCTTC	CASSPPGLAEYNEQFF
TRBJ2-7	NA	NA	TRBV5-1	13	TGCGCCAGCAGCTTGGACCGAGACTACGAGCAGTACTTC	CASSLDRDYEQYF
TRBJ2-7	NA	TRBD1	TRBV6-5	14	TGTGCCAGCAGCGGGGGACAGGGAACATACGAGCAGTACTTC	CASSGGQGTYEQYF
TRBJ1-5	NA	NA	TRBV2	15	TGTGCCAGCAGACTACACGGAACCAGCAATCAGCCCCAGCATTTT	CASRLHGTSNQPQHF
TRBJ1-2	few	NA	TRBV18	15	TGTGCCAGCTCACCTTCCGGGACAACTAACTATGGCTACACCTTC	CASSPSGTTNYGYTF
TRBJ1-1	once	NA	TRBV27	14	TGTGCCAGCAGTGAGGAATTTATGAACACTGAAGCTTTCTTT	CASSEEFMNTEAFF
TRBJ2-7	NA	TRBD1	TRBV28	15	TGTGCCACCCTCCGGGGGGGACAGGGGTTCAACGAGCAGTACTTC	CATLRGGQGFNEQYF
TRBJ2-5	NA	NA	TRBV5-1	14	TGCGCCAGCAGCCCCTCCGGTGGGCTGGAGACCCAGTACTTC	CASSPSGGLETQYF
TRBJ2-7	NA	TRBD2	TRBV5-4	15	TGTGCCAGCAGCGTAATAGCGGGAGGGCCCTACGAGCAGTACTTC	CASSVIAGGPYEQYF
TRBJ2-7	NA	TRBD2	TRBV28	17	TGTGCCAGCAGTTTACTCCCAGTCCCAGCGGGGGCCTACGAGCAGTACTTC	CASSLLPVPAGAYEQYF
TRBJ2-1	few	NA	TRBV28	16	TGTGCCAGCAGTCCCGCGTTTCCCCCGCCGGGCAATGAGCAGTTCTTC	CASSPAFPPPGNEQFF
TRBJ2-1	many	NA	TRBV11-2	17	TGTGCCAGCAGCTTAGGTACAGATGCATACTCCTACAATGAGCAGTTCTTC	CASSLGTDAYSYNEQFF
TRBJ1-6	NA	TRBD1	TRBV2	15	TGTGCCAGCAGTGGGCGGACAGGTCTATATTCACCCCTCCACTTT	CASSGRTGLYSPLHF
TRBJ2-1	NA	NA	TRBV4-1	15	TGCGCCAGCAGCCTTGGGCCATCAAGCCTGGATGAGCAGTTCTTC	CASSLGPSSLDEQFF
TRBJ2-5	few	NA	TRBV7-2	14	TGTGCCAGCAGCTCTACTACAGGATTGGAGACCCAGTACTTC	CASSSTTGLETQYF
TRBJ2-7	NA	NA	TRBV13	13	TGTGCCAGCAGCTTAGCAGGGGACTACGAGCAGTACTTC	CASSLAGDYEQYF
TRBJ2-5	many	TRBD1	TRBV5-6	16	TGTGCCAGCAGCCTATTTCCGACAGGGGGCGGAGAGACCCAGTACTTC	CASSLFPTGGGETQYF
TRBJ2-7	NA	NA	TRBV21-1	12	TGTGCCAACCCGGACAGGGCCTACGAGCAGTACTTC	CANPDRAYEQYF
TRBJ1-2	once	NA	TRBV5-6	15	TGTGCCAGCAGCTTGCAACAGGTCGGGAGGCATGGCTACACCTTC	CASSLQQVGRHGYTF
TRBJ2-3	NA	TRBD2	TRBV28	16	TGTGCCAGCAGTCTCCCCCCCCTAGCGGATAGGGACACGCAGTATTTT	CASSLPPLADRDTQYF
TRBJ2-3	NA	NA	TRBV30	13	TGTGCCTGGGGGCAGGGGGGTACAGATACGCAGTATTTT	CAWGQGGTDTQYF
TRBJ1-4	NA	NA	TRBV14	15	TGTGCCAGCAGCCCCCAGAAAGCAACTAATGAAAAACTGTTTTTT	CASSPQKATNEKLFF
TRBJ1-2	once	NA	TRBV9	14	TGTGCCAGCAGCGCCGGACAAGGGGACTATGGCTACACCTTC	CASSAGQGDYGYTF
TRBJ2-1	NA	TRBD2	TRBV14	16	TGTGCCAGCAGCCAGAGACTAGCGGGGAGGCTCAATGAGCAGTTCTTC	CASSQRLAGRLNEQFF
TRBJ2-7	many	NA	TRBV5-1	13	TGCGCCAGCAGCTTCGGGGCGGAGGGGGAGCAGTACTTC	CASSFGAEGEQYF
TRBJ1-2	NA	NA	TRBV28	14	TGTGCCAGCAGAACGGGGATTCAACTGGGGGGCTACACCTTC	CASRTGIQLGGYTF
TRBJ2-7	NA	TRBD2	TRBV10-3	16	TGTGCCATCAATCCGGGACTAGCGGGAGGGTACTACGAGCAGTACTTC	CAINPGLAGGYYEQYF